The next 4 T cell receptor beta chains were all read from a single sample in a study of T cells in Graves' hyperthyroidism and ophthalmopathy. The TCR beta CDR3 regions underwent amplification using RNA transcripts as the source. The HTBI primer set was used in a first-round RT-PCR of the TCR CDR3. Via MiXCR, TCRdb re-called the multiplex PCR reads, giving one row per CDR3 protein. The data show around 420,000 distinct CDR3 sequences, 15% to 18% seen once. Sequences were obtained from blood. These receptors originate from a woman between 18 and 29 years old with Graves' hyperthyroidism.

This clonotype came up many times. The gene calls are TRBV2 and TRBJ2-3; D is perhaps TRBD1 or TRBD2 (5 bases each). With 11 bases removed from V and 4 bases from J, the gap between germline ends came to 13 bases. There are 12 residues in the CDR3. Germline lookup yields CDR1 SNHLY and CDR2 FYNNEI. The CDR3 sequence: CAGTGFPDTQYF. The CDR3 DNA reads TGTGCCGGGACCGGATTCCCAGATACGCAGTATTTT.

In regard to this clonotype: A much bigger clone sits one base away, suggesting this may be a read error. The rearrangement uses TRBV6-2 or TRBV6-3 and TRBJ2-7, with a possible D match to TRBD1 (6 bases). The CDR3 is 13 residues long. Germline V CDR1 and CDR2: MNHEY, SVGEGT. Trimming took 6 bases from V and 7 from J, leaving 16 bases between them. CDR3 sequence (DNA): TGTGCCAGCAGCATACAGGGTCTGGGTGAGCAGTACTTC. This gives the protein CASSIQGLGEQYF.

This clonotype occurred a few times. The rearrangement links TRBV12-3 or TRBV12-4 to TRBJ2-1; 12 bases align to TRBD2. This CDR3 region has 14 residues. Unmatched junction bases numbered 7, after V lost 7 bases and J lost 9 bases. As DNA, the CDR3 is TGTGCCAGCAAAAGACTAGCGGGAGAGGGTGAGCAGTTCTTC. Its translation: CASKRLAGEGEQFF.

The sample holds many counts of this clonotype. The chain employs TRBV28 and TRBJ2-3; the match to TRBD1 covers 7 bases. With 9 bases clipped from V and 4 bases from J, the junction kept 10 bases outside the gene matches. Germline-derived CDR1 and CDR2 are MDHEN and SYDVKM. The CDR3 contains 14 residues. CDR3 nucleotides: TGTGCCAGTGTGACAGGGAATATGCCAGATACGCAGTATTTT. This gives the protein CASVTGNMPDTQYF.